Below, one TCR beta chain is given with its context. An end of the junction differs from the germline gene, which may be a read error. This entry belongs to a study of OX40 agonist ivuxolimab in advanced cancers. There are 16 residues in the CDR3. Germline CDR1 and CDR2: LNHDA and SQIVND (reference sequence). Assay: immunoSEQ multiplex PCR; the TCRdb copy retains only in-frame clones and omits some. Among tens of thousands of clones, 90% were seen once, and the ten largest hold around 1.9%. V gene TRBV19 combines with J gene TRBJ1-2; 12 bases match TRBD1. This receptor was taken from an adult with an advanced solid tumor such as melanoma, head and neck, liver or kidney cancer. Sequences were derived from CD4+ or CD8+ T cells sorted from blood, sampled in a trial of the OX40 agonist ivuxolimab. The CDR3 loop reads CASSLGTGGSKYGYTF. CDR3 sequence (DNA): TGTGCCAGTAGTCTGGGGACAGGGGGCTCTAAGTATGGCTACACCTTC. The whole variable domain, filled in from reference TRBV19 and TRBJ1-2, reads DGGITQSPKYLFRKEGQNVTLSCEQNLNHDAMYWYRQDPGQGLRLIYYSQIVNDFQKGDIAEGYSVSREKKESFPLTVTSAQKNPTAFYLCASSLGTGGSKYGYTFGSGTRLTVV.